Shown below are 7 T cell receptor beta chains from a single sample sequenced in a study of T cell repertoires in cytomegalovirus infection. TCRdb redid the calling of the reads with MiXCR, one entry per CDR3 protein. The data contain around 710,000 distinct CDR3 sequences, about 29% of them singletons. No antigen has been assigned to these receptors. The specimen comprised cultured CD8+ T cells from PBMCs, sampled from culture after CMV antigen stimulation. These receptors were collected from a human donor in good health (CMV status not recorded). Some clones in this sample may be carry-over from other donors' samples.

This clonotype was counted only a few times. This rearrangement joins TRBV5-6 to TRBJ2-5; TRBD1 matches at 7 bases. With V trimmed by 6 bases and J by 3 bases, 11 bases remained unmatched. The CDR3 is 15 amino acids. Germline V gives CDR1 SGHDT, CDR2 YYEEEE. The CDR3 loop is CASMLEGQPEETQYF. CDR3 DNA: TGTGCCAGCATGCTTGAGGGACAGCCCGAAGAGACCCAGTACTTC.

There are many counts of this clonotype. V usage is TRBV7-6 and J usage is TRBJ2-5, with 13 bases that match TRBD2. CDR3 length: 18 amino acids. CDR1 and CDR2 from the germline V gene are SGHVS and FNYEAQ. The ends lost 5 bases at V and 0 bases at J; junction bases unmatched: 9. The CDR3 reads CASSTRLAGGLYQETQYF. The CDR3 nucleotides read TGTGCCAGCAGCACCAGACTAGCGGGGGGCCTGTACCAAGAGACCCAGTACTTC.

The genes are TRBV4-3 and TRBJ2-6; D gene uncertain. Germline CDR1 is LGHNA and CDR2 is YSLEER. Trimming shortened V by 0 bases and J by 1 base, and 10 bases separated the two germline ends. The CDR3 has 17 residues. CDR3 sequence: CASSQERIRSGANVLTF. The CDR3 DNA is TGCGCCAGCAGCCAAGAGAGAATTAGGTCTGGGGCCAACGTCCTGACTTTC.

This clonotype was detected ten times or more. The chain joins TRBV7-8 to TRBJ2-1; D is tentatively TRBD1 or TRBD2 (5 bases each). This CDR3 has 12 amino acids. Trimming took off 4 bases at V and 13 bases at J, with 14 bases between the two ends. Per germline, CDR1 SGHVS and CDR2 FQNEAQ. The CDR3 coding sequence is TGTGCCAGCAGCTCCCCTAACGGGGCTCAGTTCTTC. Residues: CASSSPNGAQFF.

A few counts support this clonotype. The chain couples TRBV12-3 or TRBV12-4 to TRBJ1-1; D not resolved. V dropped 6 bases and J dropped 0 bases, with 8 bases sitting between them. The CDR3 is 13 amino acids. The CDR3 protein is CASSRPVNTEAFF. CDR3 nucleotides: TGTGCCAGCAGCCGCCCCGTGAACACTGAAGCTTTCTTT.

The V call is TRBV6-5, the J call TRBJ1-1; the D is unclear. This CDR3 contains 15 residues. The V gene's germline CDR1 is MNHEY and CDR2 SVGAGI. The ends were cut back, 5 bases at V and 0 bases at J, with 13 bases in the middle. DNA of the CDR3: TGTGCCAGCAGTCACACCACGAATATGAACACTGAAGCTTTCTTT. As protein: CASSHTTNMNTEAFF.

Worth noting for this clonotype: A much larger clone differs from this one at a single base, so this may be a read error. CDR3 loop: CASTLGAGAGELFF. The CDR3 DNA reads TGTGCCAGCACCCTAGGGGCAGGGGCCGGGGAGCTGTTTTTT. J is TRBJ2-2 and V is TRBV7-4; D may be TRBD1 (6 bases). Trimming removed 7 bases from V and 6 bases from J, with 15 bases in between. This CDR3 spans 14 amino acids. CDR1 is SGHVT and CDR2 is SQSDAQ in the germline V gene.